These T cell receptor beta chains were read from a single sample in a study of T cells in tumors after PD-1 blockade. The method was immunoSEQ multiplex PCR; TCRdb's version includes in-frame clones alone and lacks a portion of them. This sample has approximately 50,000 clones, with under 85% found just once. The sequenced sample was PBMCs, obtained before anti-PD-1 therapy. The receptors shown here come from a human donor with advanced basal cell or squamous cell carcinoma (not recorded which). The CDR3 runs from the conserved cysteine through the conserved F or W. Fields, in order: clone size, V gene, J gene, D gene, CDR3 protein, CDR3 DNA. The D gene is left open where the match is weak. Some rows have no size entry. The others give once, few or many, or a class for an expanded clone.

many	TRBV2	TRBJ2-7	-	CASRGRTLYEQYF	TGTGCCAGCAGGGGACGGACTCTCTACGAGCAGTACTTC
-	TRBV7-3	TRBJ1-6	-	CASSLVGLGSGNSPLHF	TGTGCCAGCAGCTTAGTGGGGCTGGGTTCGGGAAATTCACCCCTCCACTTT
-	TRBV5-3	TRBJ1-5	TRBD1	CARSFPNRGRMASYSNQPQHF	TGTGCCAGAAGCTTTCCAAACAGGGGGCGCATGGCCTCGTATAGCAATCAGCCCCAGCATTTT
-	TRBV28	TRBJ1-2	-	CASSEKANYGYTF	TGTGCCAGCAGTGAGAAAGCTAACTATGGCTACACCTTC
-	TRBV7-9	TRBJ2-7	TRBD1	CASSLRDSSYEQYF	TGTGCCAGCAGCCTCCGGGACAGCTCCTACGAGCAGTACTTC
-	TRBV11-1	TRBJ2-7	-	CASSFGGSYEQYF	TGTGCCAGCAGCTTCGGGGGCTCCTACGAGCAGTACTTC
-	TRBV18	TRBJ1-1	-	CASSPSENTEAFF	TGTGCCAGCTCACCTTCAGAGAACACTGAAGCTTTCTTT
medium-sized	TRBV11-3	TRBJ2-5	TRBD1	CASSLRGLGKETQYF	TGTGCCAGCAGCTTGAGGGGGCTAGGGAAAGAGACCCAGTACTTC
few	TRBV2	TRBJ1-2	-	CASSDYDRRMVGGYTF	TGTGCCAGCAGTGACTACGACAGGCGGATGGTTGGAGGCTACACCTTC
-	TRBV7-8	TRBJ1-1	-	CASSLDLGGFPFF	TGTGCCAGCAGCTTAGACCTAGGAGGTTTTCCTTTCTTT
large	TRBV7-2	TRBJ1-6	-	CASRPDGINSPLHF	TGTGCCAGCAGACCGGACGGAATTAATTCACCCCTCCACTTT
-	TRBV6-5	TRBJ2-1	TRBD1	CASRGQGAYNEQFF	TGTGCCAGCAGGGGACAGGGTGCCTACAATGAGCAGTTCTTC
-	TRBV27	TRBJ1-6	-	CASSFRGTNSPLHF	TGTGCCAGCAGTTTCAGGGGTACGAATTCACCCCTCCACTTT
few	TRBV14	TRBJ2-2	TRBD2	CASRRTSGGNTGELFF	TGTGCCAGCAGGAGGACTAGCGGGGGAAACACCGGGGAGCTGTTTTTT
-	TRBV9	TRBJ2-5	-	CASSARGLKNQETQYF	TGTGCCAGCAGCGCCCGGGGACTGAAGAATCAAGAGACCCAGTACTTC
-	TRBV7-9	TRBJ1-1	-	CASSLVRDTEAFF	TGTGCCAGCAGCTTAGTCAGGGACACTGAAGCTTTCTTT
-	TRBV2	TRBJ2-3	TRBD2	CASRRTGTSGGADTQYF	TGTGCCAGCAGACGGACCGGGACTAGCGGGGGGGCAGATACGCAGTATTTT
-	TRBV5-1	TRBJ1-2	-	CASSLLGAAGGYTF	TGCGCCAGCAGCTTGTTAGGTGCCGCCGGTGGCTACACCTTC
few	TRBV7-4	TRBJ2-2	TRBD2	CASSLVLAGLFF	TGTGCCAGCAGCTTAGTTCTAGCGGGGCTGTTTTTT
-	TRBV3-1/TRBV3-2	TRBJ2-3	-	CASSLLASSDTQYF	TGTGCCAGCAGCCTACTGGCTAGTTCAGATACGCAGTATTTT
-	TRBV12-3/TRBV12-4	TRBJ2-1	-	CASRYGNEQFF	TGTGCCAGCAGGTACGGCAATGAGCAGTTCTTC
few	TRBV6-1	TRBJ2-3	-	CASSEGPSAGDTQYF	TGTGCCAGCAGTGAAGGCCCTTCGGCTGGGGATACGCAGTATTTT
-	TRBV6-5	TRBJ2-7	-	CASRAGRHGEYF	TGTGCCAGCAGGGCTGGCAGGCATGGGGAGTACTTC
-	TRBV5-5	TRBJ2-3	TRBD2	CASSIAGRTDTQYF	TGTGCCAGCTCCATAGCGGGCCGCACAGATACGCAGTATTTT
-	TRBV5-6	TRBJ2-7	-	CASSLESWGGAVYEQYF	TGTGCCAGCAGCTTGGAATCTTGGGGGGGCGCGGTATACGAGCAGTACTTC
-	TRBV6-2/TRBV6-3	TRBJ2-3	TRBD1	CASSHRGTDTQYF	TGTGCCAGCAGTCACAGGGGGACAGATACGCAGTATTTT
once	TRBV10-3	TRBJ2-7	TRBD2	CAISLLAGGGSYEQYF	TGTGCCATCAGTTTGCTAGCGGGAGGAGGCTCCTACGAGCAGTACTTC
-	TRBV7-6	TRBJ2-5	-	CASSLARASTETQYF	TGTGCCAGCAGCTTAGCGAGGGCGAGTACGGAGACCCAGTACTTC
once	TRBV7-2	TRBJ2-2	TRBD2	CASSRRTSGSSTGELFF	TGTGCCAGCAGCCGCAGGACTAGCGGGTCGAGTACCGGGGAGCTGTTTTTT
-	TRBV28	TRBJ1-3	TRBD1	CASSRDSGNTIYF	TGTGCCAGCAGCCGGGACAGTGGAAACACCATATATTTT
-	TRBV12-3/TRBV12-4	TRBJ2-5	-	CASSFGGGQTQYF	TGTGCCAGCAGTTTTGGAGGGGGGCAGACCCAGTACTTC
-	TRBV20-1	TRBJ2-7	-	CSARLAYEQYF	TGCAGTGCTAGATTAGCCTACGAGCAGTACTTC
-	TRBV5-1	TRBJ2-1	TRBD1	CASSNDDRDQNEQFF	TGCGCCAGCAGTAACGACGACAGGGACCAGAATGAGCAGTTCTTC
-	TRBV7-9	TRBJ2-5	TRBD1	CASSSGTGGQETQYF	TGTGCCAGCAGCAGCGGGACAGGGGGCCAAGAGACCCAGTACTTC
few	TRBV7-9	TRBJ2-7	TRBD2	CASSLAGRGGEQYF	TGTGCCAGCAGCTTAGCGGGGAGGGGAGGCGAGCAGTACTTC
-	TRBV24-1	TRBJ2-5	TRBD2	CATGGDGPGTQYF	TGTGCCACCGGGGGGGACGGGCCGGGGACCCAGTACTTC
few	TRBV15	TRBJ1-5	-	CATSRDGGMGQPQHF	TGTGCCACCAGCAGAGATGGGGGTATGGGTCAGCCCCAGCATTTT
once	TRBV4-1	TRBJ2-3	TRBD2	CASSPGTSPIDAQYF	TGCGCCAGCAGCCCCGGGACTAGCCCCATTGACGCGCAGTATTTT
-	TRBV6-5	TRBJ1-2	TRBD1	CASGDRGRGCTF	TGTGCCAGTGGGGACAGGGGGCGTGGGTGCACCTTC
once	TRBV5-1	TRBJ2-7	TRBD1	CASKAYRGDEQYF	TGCGCCAGCAAGGCATACAGGGGCGACGAGCAGTACTTC
-	TRBV5-1	TRBJ2-1	-	CASSSSSGGIYNEQFF	TGCGCCAGCAGCTCATCCTCGGGGGGCATTTACAATGAGCAGTTCTTC
-	TRBV18	TRBJ1-1	-	CASSPDGKAFF	TGTGCCAGCTCACCGGACGGAAAAGCTTTCTTT
-	TRBV24-1	TRBJ1-2	-	CATSPSPYYGYTF	TGTGCCACCAGCCCAAGTCCTTACTATGGCTACACCTTC
-	TRBV2	TRBJ2-7	TRBD2	CASSEGGSKYEQYF	TGTGCCAGCAGTGAGGGCGGGAGTAAGTACGAGCAGTACTTC
-	TRBV13	TRBJ1-4	-	CASSLRTTNEKLFF	TGTGCCAGCAGCTTACGAACAACTAATGAAAAACTGTTTTTT
-	TRBV20-1	TRBJ2-7	-	CSASIHSNYEQYF	TGCAGTGCTAGTATTCACTCGAACTACGAGCAGTACTTC
-	TRBV7-8	TRBJ1-5	TRBD1	CASSLSIRATGVQPQHF	TGTGCCAGCAGCTTATCTATTCGGGCGACAGGGGTTCAGCCCCAGCATTTT
-	TRBV7-9	TRBJ2-7	-	CASSVKRGFTSYEQYF	TGTGCCAGCAGCGTTAAACGAGGTTTTACTTCCTACGAGCAGTACTTC
-	TRBV5-1	TRBJ2-3	-	CATRVYGAGTDTQYF	TGCGCCACCCGGGTTTACGGAGCGGGCACAGATACGCAGTATTTT
few	TRBV6-6	TRBJ1-1	-	CASSLLNTEAFF	TGTGCCAGCAGCCTACTGAACACTGAAGCTTTCTTT
few	TRBV5-6	TRBJ2-4	TRBD2	CASSPASGRMGGGNIQYF	TGTGCCAGCAGCCCTGCTAGCGGGAGAATGGGAGGTGGAAACATTCAGTACTTC
once	TRBV2	TRBJ2-2	-	CATKRDFNTGELFF	TGTGCCACTAAACGGGACTTTAACACCGGGGAGCTGTTTTTT